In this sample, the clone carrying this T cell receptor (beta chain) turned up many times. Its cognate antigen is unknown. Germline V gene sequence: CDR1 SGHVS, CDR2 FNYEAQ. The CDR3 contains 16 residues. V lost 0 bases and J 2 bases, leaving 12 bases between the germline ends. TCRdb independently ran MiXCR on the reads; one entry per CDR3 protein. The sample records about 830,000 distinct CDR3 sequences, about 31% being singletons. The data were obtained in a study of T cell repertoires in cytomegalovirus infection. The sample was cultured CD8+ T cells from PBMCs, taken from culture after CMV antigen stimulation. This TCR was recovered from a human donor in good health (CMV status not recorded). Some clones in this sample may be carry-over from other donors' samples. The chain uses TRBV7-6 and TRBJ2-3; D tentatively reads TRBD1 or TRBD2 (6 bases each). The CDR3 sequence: CASSLAAGQATDTQYF. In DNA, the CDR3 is TGTGCCAGCAGCTTAGCGGCGGGACAAGCCACAGATACGCAGTATTTT.